This T cell receptor (beta chain) was identified during a study of technical replicates of blood from a few donors. TCRdb keeps only in-frame clones here, not all; method: immunoSEQ multiplex PCR. This table holds approximately 100,000 clones, nearly 96% found once. This clonotype was sampled from a human donor in good health. The sequenced sample consisted of T cells isolated from PBMCs.

CDR3 in DNA: TGTGCCAGCAGCTCCACGCGGACTAGCGGGAGCACAGATACGCAGTATTTT. Translated: CASSSTRTSGSTDTQYF. J is TRBJ2-3 and V is TRBV7-9; 11 bases map to TRBD2. The CDR3 runs 17 residues. The germline V gene encodes CDR1 SEHNR and CDR2 FQNEAQ (reference sequence). Unmatched junction bases numbered 6, after V lost 4 bases and J lost 0 bases.